These T cell receptor beta chains were read from a single sample in a study of CD8+CD57+ T cells in acquired aplastic anemia. Using its own MiXCR run on the reads, TCRdb lists one record per CDR3 protein. This table has 190,000 or so distinct CDR3 sequences, approximately 60% appearing once. Sequencing used sorted CD4+, CD8+, or CD8+CD57+ T cells (not recorded which) from PBMCs. The receptors come from a human donor in good health. CDR3s include the opening cysteine and the closing phenylalanine or tryptophan. The D gene is left open where the match is weak. The size of a clone is reported for some rows only, either as once, few or many, or as a class for expanded clones.

cdr3_length j_call clone_size d_call v_call cdr3_nt cdr3_aa
16 TRBJ2-1 - TRBD2 TRBV4-2 TGTGCCAGCAGCCAAACCGGGACTAGCGTCTACAATGAGCAGTTCTTC CASSQTGTSVYNEQFF
11 TRBJ1-1 - - TRBV20-1 TGCAGTGCCTCCATGAACACTGAAGCTTTCTTT CSASMNTEAFF
12 TRBJ2-3 few - TRBV29-1 TGCAGCGTCAGGGCAGTCGGGGATACGCAGTATTTT CSVRAVGDTQYF
11 TRBJ2-5 once - TRBV20-1 TGCAGTGCTAACCGCCGAGAGACCCAGTACTTC CSANRRETQYF
16 TRBJ1-2 many - TRBV7-8 TGTGCCAGCAGCTCCCTCGGGTTGGACAAAGGCTATGGCTACACCTTC CASSSLGLDKGYGYTF
14 TRBJ1-4 - - TRBV10-1 TGCGCCAGCAGTGAGTCGAGGGAACACGAAAAACTGTTTTTT CASSESREHEKLFF
15 TRBJ1-1 many - TRBV11-1 TGTGCCAGCAGCTTAACAGGGTATCTGAACACTGAAGCTTTCTTT CASSLTGYLNTEAFF
16 TRBJ2-4 - TRBD1 TRBV19 TGTGCCAGCTCACCGACAGGGGGCGGTCCGGAAAACATTCAGTACTTC CASSPTGGGPENIQYF
12 TRBJ2-3 few - TRBV20-1 TGCAGTGCTAGAGAGATCACAGATACGCAGTATTTT CSAREITDTQYF
18 TRBJ1-5 - TRBD1 TRBV19 TGTGCCAGTAGTAAGCCCGGGACAGGGGTCCTAGGCAATCAGCCCCAGCATTTT CASSKPGTGVLGNQPQHF
18 TRBJ2-3 - TRBD2 TRBV4-2 TGTGCCAGCAGCCAAGATACCCGGGAGGGCCGGGCCGCAGATACGCAGTATTTT CASSQDTREGRAADTQYF
15 TRBJ2-5 - TRBD1 TRBV7-3 TGTGCCAGCAGTTTACAACAGGGGCCCCAAGAGACCCAGTACTTC CASSLQQGPQETQYF
13 TRBJ1-4 - - TRBV7-9 TGTGCCAGCAGCTTAGAAGCTGATGAAAAACTGTTTTTT CASSLEADEKLFF
16 TRBJ1-6 many - TRBV7-2 TGTGCCAGCAGCAAAACGGCCGAGCCCTATAATTCACCCCTCCACTTT CASSKTAEPYNSPLHF
15 TRBJ2-7 many - TRBV4-3 TGCGCCAGCAGCCAAACCTCACAGGGAACCTACGAGCAGTACTTC CASSQTSQGTYEQYF
13 TRBJ2-1 - TRBD2 TRBV20-1 TGCAGTGCTACTAGCGGGGGCCACAATGAGCAGTTCTTC CSATSGGHNEQFF
12 TRBJ2-5 - - TRBV15 TGTGCCACCAGCAGAGGGCAGGGCCGACAGTACTTC CATSRGQGRQYF
15 TRBJ1-1 once - TRBV19 TGTGCCAGTAGTATATCAGGGGATTGGATCACTGAAGCTTTCTTT CASSISGDWITEAFF
12 TRBJ1-1 - TRBD1 TRBV7-6 TGTGCCAGCAGCTTAGAGAGGGGGCGAGCTTTCTTT CASSLERGRAFF
17 TRBJ2-1 many - TRBV20-1 TGCAGTGCTTCCGGGACAGAAGAAGGGAGGGCCATAAATGAGCAGTTCTTC CSASGTEEGRAINEQFF
13 TRBJ2-5 - - TRBV6-5 TGTGCCAGCAGCCCGTCTGGGACAGAGACCCAGTACTTC CASSPSGTETQYF
13 TRBJ2-5 - - TRBV10-3 TGTGCCATCAGTGGCGGGTTGCAAGAGACCCAGTACTTC CAISGGLQETQYF
10 TRBJ2-2 - TRBD1 TRBV7-9 TGTGCCAGCAGCATGACAGGGGGCTTCTTT CASSMTGGFF
12 TRBJ2-7 - - TRBV12-3/TRBV12-4 TGTGCCAGCAGCCGGGCATCCTACGAGCAGTACTTC CASSRASYEQYF
18 TRBJ2-1 - TRBD2 TRBV6-1 TGTGCCAGCAGTACCGGGACTAGCGGGGGGGGCTGGAACAATGAGCAGTTCTTC CASSTGTSGGGWNNEQFF
15 TRBJ1-2 - - TRBV7-8 TGTGCCAGCAGCTTAAGACAGAATTCCAACTATGGCTACACCTTC CASSLRQNSNYGYTF
14 TRBJ2-5 - - TRBV10-3 TGTGCCATCAGGAACTCTAGCGTACAAGAGACCCAGTACTTC CAIRNSSVQETQYF
12 TRBJ1-1 - - TRBV29-1 TGCAGCGTTAGTAACAGGCCGAATGAAGCTTTCTTT CSVSNRPNEAFF
16 TRBJ2-1 once - TRBV10-3 TGTGCCATCAGTGATACAGCGGTAAGCTCCTACAATGAGCAGTTCTTC CAISDTAVSSYNEQFF
13 TRBJ2-3 - - TRBV20-1 TGCAGTGCTGGCCTCCGAGGGGGAGATACGCAGTATTTT CSAGLRGGDTQYF
15 TRBJ2-5 - TRBD1 TRBV15 TGTGCCACCAGCGTCGGGACAGGGTCCTACAATGAGCAGTACTTC CATSVGTGSYNEQYF
17 TRBJ2-1 once TRBD2 TRBV7-2 TGTGCCAGCAGCTACTCCGGGACTGGCGGGAGTTACAATGAGCAGTTCTTC CASSYSGTGGSYNEQFF
16 TRBJ2-1 many TRBD1 TRBV7-9 TGTGCCAGCAGCTATCTACGGGACAGTATGATCAATGAGCAGTTCTTC CASSYLRDSMINEQFF